Shown below are 26 T cell receptor beta chains from a single sample sequenced in a study of T-cell reconstitution after alpha-beta-depleted transplantation in children. Unique molecular identifiers were built into the TCRbeta library. TCRdb reprocessed the PCR reads via MiXCR and lists one record per CDR3 protein. The top ten clones hold about 0.79% of a sample with roughly 670,000 distinct CDR3 sequences, 13% of them seen once. This sample comprised PBMCs, obtained before TCRalphabeta/CD19-depleted stem cell transplant. The receptors originated from a girl aged 2 to 10 with congenital amegakaryocytic thrombocytopenia, due to receive a stem cell transplant.

This clonotype was counted between two and nine times. The chain employs TRBV20-1 and TRBJ2-1, with 14 bases lining up with TRBD2. The CDR3 has 15 residues. Germline V gene data show CDR1 as DFQATT and CDR2 as SNEGSKA (reference sequence). Trimming cost V 3 bases and J 9 bases; bases outside gene matches: 7. In DNA form, the CDR3 reads TGCAGTGCTAGTCCCGGGACTAGCGGGAGTTCTGAGCAGTTCTTC. It specifies CSASPGTSGSSEQFF.

This clonotype was recorded at least ten times. The DNA for the CDR3 is TGTGCCATCAGTGAAGCCGGGACCGACAATGAGCAGTTCTTC. Its protein product is CAISEAGTDNEQFF. V and J are TRBV10-3 and TRBJ2-1; D may correspond to TRBD1 or TRBD2 (5 bases each). V lost 3 bases and J lost 5, with 11 bases in between. Germline V gene sequence: CDR1 ENHRY, CDR2 SYGVKD. The CDR3 is 14 residues long.

This clonotype came up many times. CDR3 DNA sequence: TGCAGTGCTAGAACACAGGGTAGCCGATTCTTC. Protein sequence: CSARTQGSRFF. V usage is TRBV20-1 and J usage is TRBJ2-1, with D perhaps matching TRBD1 (6 bases). Germline V gene sequence: CDR1 DFQATT, CDR2 SNEGSKA (reference sequence). The V and J ends lost 2 bases and 16 bases respectively, with 15 bases between them. The CDR3 extends over 11 amino acids.

This clonotype was observed at least ten times. V and J are TRBV5-1 and TRBJ1-1; TRBD1 is a possible D gene (6 bases). Deletions cut 1 base from V and 2 bases from J, with 9 bases between. This CDR3 contains 14 residues. Germline V CDR1 and CDR2: SGHRS, YFSETQ. CDR3 residues: CASSLWGANTEAFF. Written as DNA, the CDR3 is TGCGCCAGCAGCTTGTGGGGGGCAAACACTGAAGCTTTCTTT.

The chain employs TRBV3-1 and TRBJ2-1, with 13 bases that match TRBD2. From germline, CDR1 is LGHDT and CDR2 YNNKEL (reference sequence). Trimming removed 6 bases from V and 9 bases from J; junction bases left unmatched: 20. There are 19 residues in the CDR3. CDR3 amino acids: CASSFLGTSGIGVHPEQFF. The CDR3 coding sequence is TGTGCCAGCAGTTTCCTAGGGACTAGCGGGATCGGCGTACATCCTGAGCAGTTCTTC.

DNA of the CDR3: TGTGCCAGCAGCCTGGACAGGGGATCCAATTCACCCCTCCACTTT. Its protein product is CASSLDRGSNSPLHF. The chain uses TRBV12-3 or TRBV12-4 and TRBJ1-6; 9 bases agree with TRBD1. V dropped 6 bases and J dropped 7; count of bases not matched to a gene: 7. The CDR3 runs 15 residues.

Only a few counts were recorded for this clonotype. The rearrangement joins TRBV4-2 to TRBJ2-1, with D possibly TRBD1 on 6 matching bases. The germline V gene encodes CDR1 LGHNA and CDR2 YNFKEQ. Trimming removed 1 base at V and 3 bases at J, with 10 bases between. The CDR3 has 15 residues. This CDR3 reads CASSQGRTDYNEQFF. The CDR3 DNA reads TGTGCCAGCAGCCAAGGAAGGACAGACTACAATGAGCAGTTCTTC.

The genes are TRBV20-1 and TRBJ1-5; no clear D gene. Germline V gene data show CDR1 as DFQATT and CDR2 as SNEGSKA (reference sequence). Between the trimmed V and J ends, which lost 6 bases and 4 bases, there was a span of 10 bases. This CDR3 has 12 amino acids. CDR3 region: CSARIKNQPQHF. The CDR3 DNA reads TGCAGTGCGCGAATTAAAAATCAGCCCCAGCATTTT.

The chain recombines TRBV20-1 with TRBJ2-1; 11 nucleotides agree with TRBD2. V shed 0 bases and J 7 bases; nucleotides not matched to a gene: 8. CDR3 length equals 16 residues. Germline V lookup: CDR1 DFQATT, CDR2 SNEGSKA (reference sequence). The CDR3 nucleotides are TGCAGTGCTAGAGATGATTGGGCTAGCGGGAGGAATGAGCAGTTCTTC. This translates into CSARDDWASGRNEQFF.

This clonotype was observed a handful of times. The V call is TRBV10-2, the J call TRBJ2-1; D is perhaps TRBD2 (5 bases). V lost 6 bases and J 10 bases, leaving 10 bases between the germline ends. The germline V gene encodes CDR1 WSHSY and CDR2 SAAADI. CDR3 length equals 11 residues. CDR3 DNA sequence: TGCGCCAGCAGCGAGACGGGGGAGCAGTTCTTC. Residues: CASSETGEQFF.

In this sample, this clonotype turned up many times. J is TRBJ2-1 and V is TRBV24-1; 7 bases match TRBD2. The CDR3 runs 15 residues. The germline V gene encodes CDR1 KGHDR and CDR2 SFDVKD. The ends lost 5 bases at V and 8 bases at J; junction bases unmatched: 11. Here the CDR3 DNA reads TGTGCCACCAGTGGACTAGCAACACCGTACGATGAGCAGTTCTTC. Protein product: CATSGLATPYDEQFF.

This clonotype has a count of ten or more. The chain has TRBV12-3 or TRBV12-4 and TRBJ2-1, with 10 bases lining up with TRBD2. CDR3 length equals 16 residues. V trimming: 3 bases; J trimming: 3 bases; junction bases outside the gene matches: 5. DNA for the CDR3: TGTGCCAGCAGTTTCGTCACTAGCGGGAACTACAATGAGCAGTTCTTC. Translating it yields CASSFVTSGNYNEQFF.

There are a few counts of this clonotype. This chain connects TRBV7-9 to TRBJ2-1; 14 bases line up with TRBD2. Losses at the gene ends were 4 bases for V and 10 bases for J; bases not matched to a gene: 12. CDR1 is SEHNR, CDR2 FQNEAQ, per germline (reference sequence). The CDR3 runs to 17 residues. The CDR3 nucleotides are TGTGCCAGCAGCTCAGCCCCCGGGACTAGCGGGAGAGGGGAGCAGTTCTTC. This sequence encodes CASSSAPGTSGRGEQFF. The whole variable domain, remainder taken from reference TRBV7-9 and TRBJ2-1, is DTGVSQNPRHKITKRGQNVTFRCDPISEHNRLYWYRQTLGQGPEFLTYFQNEAQLEKSRLLSDRFSAERPKGSFSTLEIQRTEQGDSAMYLCASSSAPGTSGRGEQFFGPGTRLTVL.

This clonotype has at least ten counts. J is TRBJ2-3 and V is TRBV20-1; D perhaps matches TRBD1 (6 bases). This CDR3 is built from 16 residues. Per the germline V gene, CDR1 is DFQATT and CDR2 is SNEGSKA (reference sequence). Trimming left V 3 bases short and J 1 base short, with 17 bases between. CDR3 sequence (DNA): TGCAGTGCTAGCCAGGGGACCAGGCGGGGCACAGATACGCAGTATTTT. Protein: CSASQGTRRGTDTQYF.

This clonotype was counted many times. The V and J genes are TRBV10-3 and TRBJ2-7, with 8 bases lining up with TRBD2. J lost 1 base, V lost 5 bases, and 10 bases had no gene match. The CDR3 length is 16 residues. CDR1 is ENHRY and CDR2 is SYGVKD in the germline V gene. CDR3 sequence reads: CAISLQLAEPSYEQYF. The CDR3 DNA is TGTGCCATCAGTTTACAACTAGCGGAACCATCCTACGAGCAGTACTTC.

The J gene is TRBJ2-4, the V gene TRBV5-1; no clear D. The V and J ends lost 4 bases and 1 base respectively, with 12 bases between them. CDR1 and CDR2 from the germline V gene are SGHRS and YFSETQ. The length of the CDR3 is 15 residues. The CDR3 bases are TGCGCCAGCAGCGCGGCCCCTCGGGCCAAAAACATTCAGTACTTC. It translates to CASSAAPRAKNIQYF.

The rearrangement uses TRBV15 and TRBJ2-3, with a possible D match to TRBD2 (5 bases). With 8 bases removed from V and 0 bases from J, the gap between germline ends came to 9 bases. This CDR3 has 13 residues. Germline values: CDR1 LNHNV, CDR2 YYDKDF (reference sequence). CDR3: CATRAESTDTQYF. The CDR3 DNA reads TGTGCCACCCGAGCGGAGAGCACAGATACGCAGTATTTT.

This clonotype appeared many times. The chain employs TRBV20-1 and TRBJ2-7; perhaps D is TRBD1 or TRBD2 (5 bases each). V was clipped by 7 bases and J by 3 bases, with 13 bases between them. Germline V gives CDR1 DFQATT, CDR2 SNEGSKA (reference sequence). This CDR3 spans 12 amino acids. CDR3 loop: CSGTGTDYEQYF. The CDR3 bases are TGCAGTGGGACTGGGACGGACTACGAGCAGTACTTC.

The CDR3 DNA reads as TGTGCCAGCAGTGCCGGGACAGACCTTCCACTGATCGCTTTCTTT. This translates into CASSAGTDLPLIAFF. The chain uses TRBV12-3 or TRBV12-4 and TRBJ1-1, with 7 bases fitting TRBD1. Unmatched junction bases numbered 17, after V lost 5 bases and J lost 11 bases. The CDR3 is 15 amino acids.

This clonotype was observed a few times. The chain has TRBV2 and TRBJ2-1; TRBD2 aligns across 9 bases. Losses at the gene ends were 2 bases for V and 7 bases for J; bases not matched to a gene: 9. This CDR3 comprises 16 residues. The germline gives CDR1 SNHLY, CDR2 FYNNEI. The CDR3 here is CASSEILAGIWNEQFF. The CDR3 bases are TGTGCCAGCAGTGAAATCCTAGCGGGAATATGGAATGAGCAGTTCTTC. Full variable domain (missing parts from reference TRBV2 and TRBJ2-1): EPEVTQTPSHQVTQMGQEVILRCVPISNHLYFYWYRQILGQKVEFLVSFYNNEISEKSEIFDDQFSVERPDGSNFTLKIRSTKLEDSAMYFCASSEILAGIWNEQFFGPGTRLTVL.

Many counts were recorded for this clonotype. V gene TRBV27 combines with J gene TRBJ2-3; the match to TRBD1 covers 7 bases. Germline CDR1 is MNHEY and CDR2 is SMNVEV (reference sequence). Germline trimming cut 2 bases from V and 6 bases from J; bases unmatched to any gene: 5. The CDR3 spans 14 residues. For the CDR3, the DNA is TGTGCCAGCAGTTTAACCCCCAGGGGGGATACGCAGTATTTT. Translating it yields CASSLTPRGDTQYF.

Only a few counts were recorded for this clonotype. J is TRBJ1-2 and V is TRBV12-3 or TRBV12-4; TRBD1 is a possible D gene (5 bases). The CDR3 has 14 amino acids. V lost 3 bases, J lost 3 bases, and 11 bases lay in between. In nucleotides, the CDR3 is TGTGCCAGCAGTTTCTCGGGGGTTGACTATGGCTACACCTTC. It is translated as CASSFSGVDYGYTF.

There are many counts of this clonotype. In DNA form, the CDR3 reads TGCAGCGTTGGGAGAGGTCGCACAGATACGCAGTATTTT. Its translation is CSVGRGRTDTQYF. The chain has TRBV29-1 and TRBJ2-3; D unclear. The V gene lost 4 bases and the J gene lost 1 base, with 9 bases spanning the gap. The V gene's germline CDR1 is SQVTM and CDR2 ANQGSEA. This CDR3 is built from 13 residues.

This clonotype was recorded a few times. V and J are TRBV5-5 and TRBJ2-2; D might be TRBD2 (5 bases). CDR3 length: 14 amino acids. Between the trimmed V and J ends, which lost 0 bases and 7 bases, there was a span of 10 bases. In germline, CDR1 is SGHKS, CDR2 YYEKEE (reference sequence). The CDR3 region has the DNA TGTGCCAGCAGCTTGGCCGGGCGGGTCGGGGAGCTGTTTTTT. It encodes CASSLAGRVGELFF.

This clonotype was recorded many times. This rearrangement joins TRBV5-1 to TRBJ2-3; D may be TRBD1 or TRBD2 (5 bases each). The CDR3 has 17 amino acids. V dropped 6 bases and J dropped 5 bases, with 25 bases sitting between them. Germline values: CDR1 SGHRS, CDR2 YFSETQ. The CDR3 region is CASNPRALQGPQDTQYF. CDR3 nucleotide sequence: TGCGCCAGCAACCCGAGGGCACTGCAGGGTCCGCAAGATACGCAGTATTTT.

This clonotype was counted between two and nine times. The genes are TRBV12-3 or TRBV12-4 and TRBJ2-2; D is possibly TRBD1 (5 bases). This CDR3 region has 15 residues. The V and J ends lost 6 bases and 5 bases respectively, with 16 bases between them. In DNA form, the CDR3 reads TGTGCCAGCAGGGAGCCTTGGACAAAGACCGGGGAGCTGTTTTTT. It codes for CASREPWTKTGELFF.